This is a list of T cell receptor beta chains from one sample in a study of blood T cell repertoires in COVID-19. Generated by immunoSEQ multiplex PCR, the TCRdb table keeps only in-frame clones and is missing some. The sample includes about 100,000 clones, approximately 93% of them seen just once. Sequencing input: peripheral blood. The receptors originated from a man aged 45-65 years with active COVID-19. Both conserved end residues are part of each CDR3. The order of the fields is J gene, clone size, D gene, V gene, CDR3 protein, CDR3 DNA. D genes are given only for firm matches. Size tells how often a clone was seen (once, few, many) or the class of an expanded clone, and some rows leave it out.

J gene: TRBJ1-4; clone size: few; D gene: TRBD1; V gene: TRBV19; CDR3 protein: CASTTRDSHEKLFF; CDR3 DNA: TGTGCCAGTACCACCCGGGACAGCCATGAAAAACTGTTTTTT
J gene: TRBJ1-1; clone size: -; D gene: -; V gene: TRBV11-3; CDR3 protein: CASSTPGGGTEAFF; CDR3 DNA: TGTGCCAGCAGCACACCCGGAGGAGGGACTGAAGCTTTCTTT
J gene: TRBJ1-1; clone size: once; D gene: -; V gene: TRBV29-1; CDR3 protein: CSVEEIARGAFF; CDR3 DNA: TGCAGCGTTGAAGAGATAGCTCGCGGAGCTTTCTTT
J gene: TRBJ1-1; clone size: -; D gene: TRBD1; V gene: TRBV6-5; CDR3 protein: CASRPGTGEVEAFF; CDR3 DNA: TGTGCCAGCAGGCCCGGGACAGGGGAGGTTGAAGCTTTCTTT
J gene: TRBJ1-6; clone size: -; D gene: -; V gene: TRBV23-1; CDR3 protein: CASSPGDNSPLHF; CDR3 DNA: TGCGCCAGCAGTCCGGGTGATAATTCACCCCTCCACTTT
J gene: TRBJ2-3; clone size: -; D gene: TRBD2; V gene: TRBV24-1; CDR3 protein: CATSGGGPTDTQYF; CDR3 DNA: TGTGCCACCAGTGGGGGGGGACCCACAGATACGCAGTATTTT
J gene: TRBJ1-6; clone size: -; D gene: -; V gene: TRBV7-8; CDR3 protein: CASSLEAFRSPLHF; CDR3 DNA: TGTGCCAGCAGCTTAGAAGCGTTTCGGTCACCCCTCCACTTT
J gene: TRBJ2-5; clone size: -; D gene: TRBD1; V gene: TRBV13; CDR3 protein: CASSLRDRVVETQYF; CDR3 DNA: TGTGCCAGCAGCCTCCGGGACAGGGTTGTCGAGACCCAGTACTTC
J gene: TRBJ1-1; clone size: -; D gene: TRBD1; V gene: TRBV6-5; CDR3 protein: CASSYDRDRASEAFF; CDR3 DNA: TGTGCCAGCAGTTACGACCGGGACAGGGCGTCTGAAGCTTTCTTT
J gene: TRBJ1-6; clone size: -; D gene: -; V gene: TRBV5-1; CDR3 protein: CASSSGDTSPLHF; CDR3 DNA: TGCGCCAGCAGCTCCGGGGATACCTCACCCCTCCACTTT
J gene: TRBJ1-1; clone size: -; D gene: -; V gene: TRBV7-8; CDR3 protein: CASSPSEVNTEAFF; CDR3 DNA: TGTGCCAGCAGCCCAAGTGAGGTCAACACTGAAGCTTTCTTT
J gene: TRBJ1-6; clone size: -; D gene: -; V gene: TRBV28; CDR3 protein: CASTSRGGPLHF; CDR3 DNA: TGTGCCAGCACCTCCCGAGGTGGACCCCTCCACTTT
J gene: TRBJ2-3; clone size: -; D gene: -; V gene: TRBV19; CDR3 protein: CASSIGGGPSLGGTDTQYF; CDR3 DNA: TGTGCCAGTAGTATTGGCGGGGGCCCATCCCTCGGGGGCACAGATACGCAGTATTTT
J gene: TRBJ1-1; clone size: -; D gene: TRBD1; V gene: TRBV25-1; CDR3 protein: CASRYDRVSVPFF; CDR3 DNA: TGTGCCAGCAGATACGACAGGGTGAGCGTACCTTTCTTT
J gene: TRBJ1-1; clone size: -; D gene: TRBD1; V gene: TRBV18; CDR3 protein: CASSPSGTGSGTEAFF; CDR3 DNA: TGTGCCAGCTCACCATCGGGGACAGGGTCCGGCACTGAAGCTTTCTTT
J gene: TRBJ2-1; clone size: -; D gene: TRBD2; V gene: TRBV5-4; CDR3 protein: CASSLEPSGYNEQFF; CDR3 DNA: TGTGCCAGCAGCTTGGAGCCTAGCGGCTACAATGAGCAGTTCTTC
J gene: TRBJ2-3; clone size: few; D gene: TRBD2; V gene: TRBV7-8; CDR3 protein: CASSLVGGGASDTQYF; CDR3 DNA: TGTGCCAGCAGCTTAGTTGGCGGGGGGGCCTCAGATACGCAGTATTTT
J gene: TRBJ1-2; clone size: once; D gene: TRBD1; V gene: TRBV6-6; CDR3 protein: CASSRSGQGGGYTF; CDR3 DNA: TGTGCCAGCAGTAGGAGTGGACAGGGGGGCGGCTACACCTTC
J gene: TRBJ2-3; clone size: -; D gene: -; V gene: TRBV18; CDR3 protein: CASSPVLATSTDTQYF; CDR3 DNA: TGTGCCAGCTCACCGGTATTAGCGACGAGCACAGATACGCAGTATTTT
J gene: TRBJ1-1; clone size: -; D gene: TRBD1; V gene: TRBV10-3; CDR3 protein: CAIRGTGDLNTEAFF; CDR3 DNA: TGTGCCATCAGGGGGACAGGGGATTTGAACACTGAAGCTTTCTTT
J gene: TRBJ2-5; clone size: -; D gene: -; V gene: TRBV27; CDR3 protein: CASSSFGDSQETQYF; CDR3 DNA: TGTGCCAGCAGTTCCTTCGGAGACAGCCAAGAGACCCAGTACTTC
J gene: TRBJ2-5; clone size: once; D gene: TRBD2; V gene: TRBV24-1; CDR3 protein: CATSSGTSGYQETQYF; CDR3 DNA: TGTGCCACCAGCTCCGGGACTAGCGGGTACCAAGAGACCCAGTACTTC
J gene: TRBJ2-3; clone size: -; D gene: TRBD2; V gene: TRBV15; CDR3 protein: CATSRDRWSSGITDTQYF; CDR3 DNA: TGTGCCACCAGCAGAGATCGTTGGTCTAGCGGGATCACAGATACGCAGTATTTT
J gene: TRBJ1-1; clone size: once; D gene: -; V gene: TRBV18; CDR3 protein: CASSPDSARAFF; CDR3 DNA: TGTGCCAGCTCACCTGACAGCGCGCGAGCTTTCTTT
J gene: TRBJ1-2; clone size: -; D gene: TRBD1; V gene: TRBV3-1/TRBV3-2; CDR3 protein: CASSQGNARTGGGYTF; CDR3 DNA: TGTGCCAGCAGCCAAGGGAATGCTCGAACAGGGGGTGGCTACACCTTC
J gene: TRBJ2-7; clone size: -; D gene: TRBD2; V gene: TRBV11-2; CDR3 protein: CASSLLAGGPYEQYF; CDR3 DNA: TGTGCCAGCAGCTTATTAGCGGGGGGACCCTACGAGCAGTACTTC
J gene: TRBJ2-3; clone size: once; D gene: TRBD2; V gene: TRBV11-2; CDR3 protein: CASSLTGLAIDTQYF; CDR3 DNA: TGTGCCAGCAGCTTAACTGGACTAGCAATAGATACGCAGTATTTT
J gene: TRBJ2-3; clone size: -; D gene: TRBD2; V gene: TRBV13; CDR3 protein: CASSVWGSGTTDTQYF; CDR3 DNA: TGTGCCAGCAGCGTATGGGGTAGCGGGACGACAGATACGCAGTATTTT
J gene: TRBJ1-5; clone size: -; D gene: -; V gene: TRBV19; CDR3 protein: CASSMDNRQAPMEPQHF; CDR3 DNA: TGTGCCAGTAGTATGGATAACCGACAGGCCCCCATGGAGCCCCAGCATTTT
J gene: TRBJ2-1; clone size: -; D gene: TRBD1; V gene: TRBV4-1; CDR3 protein: CASSQGEGQGVDEQFF; CDR3 DNA: TGCGCCAGCAGCCAAGGGGAGGGACAGGGGGTTGATGAGCAGTTCTTC
J gene: TRBJ1-2; clone size: -; D gene: TRBD1; V gene: TRBV11-2; CDR3 protein: CASSLVQGVANYGYTF; CDR3 DNA: TGTGCCAGCAGCTTAGTACAGGGGGTAGCTAACTATGGCTACACCTTC
J gene: TRBJ1-6; clone size: -; D gene: -; V gene: TRBV6-5; CDR3 protein: CASSYEGVHPSSPLHF; CDR3 DNA: TGTGCCAGCAGTTATGAGGGGGTGCACCCTTCTTCACCCCTCCACTTT
J gene: TRBJ1-4; clone size: -; D gene: -; V gene: TRBV6-5; CDR3 protein: CASESEQTINEKLFF; CDR3 DNA: TGTGCCAGTGAGAGTGAACAGACTATTAATGAAAAACTGTTTTTT
J gene: TRBJ1-5; clone size: few; D gene: -; V gene: TRBV7-9; CDR3 protein: CASSLRDQPQHF; CDR3 DNA: TGTGCCAGCAGCTTGAGGGATCAGCCCCAGCATTTT
J gene: TRBJ2-4; clone size: -; D gene: TRBD2; V gene: TRBV2; CDR3 protein: CASRAYTSGSGNIQYF; CDR3 DNA: TGTGCCAGCAGGGCTTATACTAGCGGGAGCGGAAACATTCAGTACTTC
J gene: TRBJ2-3; clone size: -; D gene: -; V gene: TRBV9; CDR3 protein: CASIRGISAGTDTQYF; CDR3 DNA: TGTGCCAGCATACGGGGGATATCGGCTGGCACAGATACGCAGTATTTT
J gene: TRBJ1-1; clone size: once; D gene: -; V gene: TRBV29-1; CDR3 protein: CSVLRTENTEAFF; CDR3 DNA: TGCAGCGTGCTGAGGACAGAGAACACTGAAGCTTTCTTT
J gene: TRBJ2-3; clone size: -; D gene: TRBD1; V gene: TRBV2; CDR3 protein: CASSLLGQTRTDTQYF; CDR3 DNA: TGTGCCAGCAGTCTTCTGGGACAGACCCGCACAGATACGCAGTATTTT
J gene: TRBJ2-3; clone size: -; D gene: TRBD2; V gene: TRBV5-4; CDR3 protein: CASSFGSGGFDTDTQYF; CDR3 DNA: TGTGCCAGCAGCTTCGGTAGCGGGGGATTTGACACAGATACGCAGTATTTT
J gene: TRBJ2-1; clone size: -; D gene: TRBD1; V gene: TRBV2; CDR3 protein: CASSVRQGAQNEQFF; CDR3 DNA: TGTGCCAGCAGCGTTAGACAGGGGGCGCAAAATGAGCAGTTCTTC
J gene: TRBJ2-1; clone size: -; D gene: -; V gene: TRBV7-8; CDR3 protein: CASSNEAARGTYNGQFF; CDR3 DNA: TGTGCCAGCAGCAACGAGGCTGCTAGGGGAACGTACAATGGGCAGTTCTTC
J gene: TRBJ1-6; clone size: -; D gene: TRBD1; V gene: TRBV27; CDR3 protein: CASSFQGDNSPLHF; CDR3 DNA: TGTGCCAGCAGTTTCCAGGGGGACAATTCACCCCTCCACTTT
J gene: TRBJ2-1; clone size: few; D gene: TRBD2; V gene: TRBV29-1; CDR3 protein: CSVFSSGRSAYNEQFF; CDR3 DNA: TGCAGCGTTTTTTCTAGCGGGAGATCAGCCTACAATGAGCAGTTCTTC
J gene: TRBJ2-4; clone size: -; D gene: -; V gene: TRBV27; CDR3 protein: CASSLMRLAKNIQYF; CDR3 DNA: TGTGCCAGCAGTTTAATGAGGCTAGCCAAAAACATTCAGTACTTC
J gene: TRBJ2-5; clone size: -; D gene: -; V gene: TRBV4-1; CDR3 protein: CASSRGTYPETQYF; CDR3 DNA: TGCGCCAGCAGCCGTGGGACATACCCTGAGACCCAGTACTTC
J gene: TRBJ1-5; clone size: -; D gene: TRBD1; V gene: TRBV19; CDR3 protein: CASSMRDRVSNQPQHF; CDR3 DNA: TGTGCCAGTAGTATGCGGGACAGGGTGTCCAATCAGCCCCAGCATTTT
J gene: TRBJ1-2; clone size: -; D gene: -; V gene: TRBV30; CDR3 protein: CAWEGYTF; CDR3 DNA: TGTGCCTGGGAGGGCTACACCTTC
J gene: TRBJ1-3; clone size: -; D gene: -; V gene: TRBV11-2; CDR3 protein: CASSLEYSGNTIYF; CDR3 DNA: TGTGCCAGCAGCTTAGAGTACTCTGGAAACACCATATATTTT
J gene: TRBJ2-1; clone size: -; D gene: -; V gene: TRBV25-1; CDR3 protein: CASSQAQLSYNEQFF; CDR3 DNA: TGTGCCAGCAGTCAGGCACAACTCTCCTACAATGAGCAGTTCTTC
J gene: TRBJ2-7; clone size: -; D gene: -; V gene: TRBV6-5; CDR3 protein: CASRPAGSYEQYF; CDR3 DNA: TGTGCCAGCAGACCCGCCGGGTCCTACGAGCAGTACTTC
J gene: TRBJ2-1; clone size: -; D gene: TRBD1; V gene: TRBV11-3; CDR3 protein: CASSLNRQGVYNEQFF; CDR3 DNA: TGTGCCAGCAGCTTAAATAGACAGGGGGTCTACAATGAGCAGTTCTTC